Following are 15 T cell receptor beta chains from one sample sequenced in a study of blood T cells in healthy people across ages. A second 7 to 11 cycle PCR used barcoded and J-beta primers. One entry per CDR3 protein, called by TCRdb with MiXCR from the 5' RACE reads. This sample has 1.5 million to 2 million distinct CDR3 sequences, with 28% found just once. The sequenced sample consisted of blood. These receptor sequences come from a young woman in good health.

The chain carries TRBV20-1 and TRBJ1-5; D is possibly TRBD1 (6 bases). The V end was cut by 0 bases, the J end by 2 bases, with 14 bases between. The CDR3 runs to 16 residues. Germline lookup yields CDR1 DFQATT and CDR2 SNEGSKA (reference sequence). The CDR3 DNA reads as TGCAGTGCTAGAGATCCAGAGGCAGGGGGCAATCAGCCCCAGCATTTT. Protein sequence: CSARDPEAGGNQPQHF.

The chain recombines TRBV11-2 with TRBJ2-4; D remains unclear. The J call is uncertain, as TRBJ2-7 better fits the DNA end. Germline assignment: CDR1 SGHAT and CDR2 FQNNGV. The CDR3 length is 13 residues. CDR3 nucleotide sequence: TGTGCCAGCAGCTTTGACATACGCTACGAGCAGTACTTC. Amino acid sequence: CASSFDIRYEQYF.

The table lists this clonotype with many counts. The genes are TRBV10-3 and TRBJ2-1, with 9 bases matching TRBD1. V dropped 8 bases and J dropped 10; count of bases not matched to a gene: 9. The CDR3 loop spans 13 amino acids. CDR1 ENHRY and CDR2 SYGVKD come from the germline V gene. CDR3 nucleotides: TGTGCCATCGGGATGGGACAGGGTGACGAGCAGTTCTTC. This translates into CAIGMGQGDEQFF.

The J gene is TRBJ2-7, the V gene TRBV12-3 or TRBV12-4, with 9 bases that match TRBD1. Trimming cost V 4 bases and J 1 base; bases outside gene matches: 8. CDR3 length: 16 amino acids. The CDR3 region is CASSSRGQGTSYEQYF. For the CDR3, the DNA is TGTGCCAGCAGTTCTCGGGGACAGGGAACATCCTACGAGCAGTACTTC.

This clonotype showed up just a few times. The chain recombines TRBV6-1 with TRBJ2-1, with 9 bases lining up with TRBD1. V lost 5 bases to trimming and J lost 7 bases; unmatched junction nucleotides: 9. From germline, CDR1 is MNHNS and CDR2 SASEGT. The CDR3 runs 15 residues. The chain's CDR3 is CASSRQTGGPNEQFF. The CDR3 nucleotides read TGTGCCAGCAGTAGGCAAACAGGGGGCCCAAATGAGCAGTTCTTC.

This chain connects TRBV28 to TRBJ2-4; TRBD1 might be the D (6 bases). The J call is uncertain, as TRBJ2-7 better fits the DNA end. Germline V gene lookup returns CDR1 MDHEN and CDR2 SYDVKM. There are 15 residues in the CDR3. In nucleotides, the CDR3 is TGTGCCAGCAGTTTTTTCGGTCAGGGGATCGACGAGCAGTACTTC. Protein product: CASSFFGQGIDEQYF.

This clonotype was detected a few times. This may be a read error: a much more frequent sequence differs by one nucleotide. The chain links TRBV21-1 to TRBJ2-1; the table's D call, TRBD2, was not checked against the DNA. TRBV21-1 is a recognized pseudogene. This CDR3 contains 15 residues. The CDR3 sequence is CASSKGGLGGTEQFF. The CDR3, as DNA: TGTGCCAGCAGCAAAGGGGGGCTAGGCGGGACTGAGCAGTTCTTC.

V is TRBV5-1 and J is TRBJ2-3, with a possible D match to TRBD2 (5 bases). CDR3 length equals 14 residues. Germline V gives CDR1 SGHRS, CDR2 YFSETQ. The V and J ends lost 7 bases and 4 bases respectively, with 16 bases between them. CDR3 DNA: TGCGCCAGCGGTACTAGTGAGGTATCAGATACGCAGTATTTT. This sequence encodes CASGTSEVSDTQYF.

A few counts support this clonotype. The rearrangement links TRBV12-3 or TRBV12-4 to TRBJ2-7, with TRBD1 identical over 11 bases. This CDR3 is 16 amino acids long. V shed 6 bases, J shed 0 bases, and the junction held 7 bases outside the gene matches. CDR3 bases: TGTGCCAGCAGCGTGGGACAGGGGGTCCCCTCCTACGAGCAGTACTTC. It translates to CASSVGQGVPSYEQYF.

The V and J genes are TRBV15 and TRBJ1-5; a possible D gene is TRBD1 (6 bases). Germline loops: CDR1 LNHNV, CDR2 YYDKDF (reference sequence). V gave up 3 bases and J gave up 5 bases, with 14 bases separating them. The CDR3 totals 15 residues. The CDR3 here is CATSSYQGPYQPQHF. The CDR3 bases are TGTGCCACCAGCAGTTACCAGGGGCCTTATCAGCCCCAGCATTTT. Complete variable domain (other parts from reference TRBV15 and TRBJ1-5): DAMVIQNPRYQVTQFGKPVTLSCSQTLNHNVMYWYQQKSSQAPKLLFHYYDKDFNNEADTPDNFQSRRPNTSFCFLDIRSPGLGDTAMYLCATSSYQGPYQPQHFGDGTRLSIL.

Note on this clonotype: A read error may explain this, as a much larger clone is one base away. The rearrangement uses TRBV12-3 or TRBV12-4 and TRBJ2-6; the D is unclear. The CDR3 has 12 residues. CDR3 nucleotide sequence: TGTGCCTGCAGCCATGGGGCCAACGTCCTGACTTTC. This sequence encodes CACSHGANVLTF.

This clonotype was detected many times. The chain combines TRBV9 with TRBJ2-3; D might be TRBD1 (5 bases). Trimming took off 0 bases at V and 3 bases at J, with 11 bases between the two ends. The germline V gene has CDR1 SGDLS and CDR2 YYNGEE. The CDR3 loop spans 15 amino acids. The CDR3 region is CASSVDVQGTDTQYF. DNA for the CDR3: TGTGCCAGCAGCGTAGATGTCCAGGGAACAGATACGCAGTATTTT. The whole variable domain, remainder taken from reference TRBV9 and TRBJ2-3, is DSGVTQTPKHLITATGQRVTLRCSPRSGDLSVYWYQQSLDQGLQFLIQYYNGEERAKGNILERFSAQQFPDLHSELNLSSLELGDSALYFCASSVDVQGTDTQYFGPGTRLTVL.

This chain links TRBV28 with TRBJ2-1, with 10 bases that match TRBD2. J lost 4 bases, V lost 7 bases, and 7 bases had no gene match. Germline assignment: CDR1 MDHEN and CDR2 SYDVKM. The CDR3 is 15 amino acids. CDR3 DNA: TGTGCCAGCAAACTCTCAGCGGGAGGGTACAATGAGCAGTTCTTC. It encodes CASKLSAGGYNEQFF.

Points on this clonotype: One end of the junction is discordant with germline, which a read error may explain. The chain employs TRBV6-1 and TRBJ2-1, with TRBD1 matching 8 bases. Germline CDR1 and CDR2: MNHNS and SASEGT. There are 15 residues in the CDR3. In DNA form, the CDR3 reads TGTGCCTGCAGTGAATTCGGACAGGGCCACATTGAGCAGTTCTTC. Its protein is CACSEFGQGHIEQFF.

The CDR3 reads CASSNTDSPGNTIYF. DNA for the CDR3: TGTGCCAGCAGTAACACCGACAGTCCTGGAAACACCATATATTTT. The genes are TRBV6-2 or TRBV6-3 and TRBJ1-3; weak D call: TRBD1 (5 bases). Trimming removed 5 bases from V and 2 bases from J, with 13 bases in between. Germline CDR1 and CDR2: MNHEY and SVGEGT. The CDR3 consists of 15 residues.